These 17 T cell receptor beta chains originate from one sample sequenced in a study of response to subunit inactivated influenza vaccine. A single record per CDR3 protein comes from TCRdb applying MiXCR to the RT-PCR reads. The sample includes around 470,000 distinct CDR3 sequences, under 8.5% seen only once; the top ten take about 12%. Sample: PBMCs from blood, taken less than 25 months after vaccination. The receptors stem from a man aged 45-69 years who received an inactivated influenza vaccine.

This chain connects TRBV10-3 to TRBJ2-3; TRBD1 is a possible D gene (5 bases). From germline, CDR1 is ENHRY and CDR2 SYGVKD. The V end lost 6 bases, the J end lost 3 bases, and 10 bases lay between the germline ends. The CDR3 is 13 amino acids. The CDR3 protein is CAISGRETDTQYF. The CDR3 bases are TGTGCCATCAGCGGCAGGGAAACAGATACGCAGTATTTT.

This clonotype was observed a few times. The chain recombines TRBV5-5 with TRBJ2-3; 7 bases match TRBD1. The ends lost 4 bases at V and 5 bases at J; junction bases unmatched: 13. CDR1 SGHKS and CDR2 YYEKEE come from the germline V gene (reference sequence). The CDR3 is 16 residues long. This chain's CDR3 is CASSGEGALGGDTQYF. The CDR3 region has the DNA TGTGCCAGCAGCGGAGAGGGGGCATTGGGTGGAGATACGCAGTATTTT.

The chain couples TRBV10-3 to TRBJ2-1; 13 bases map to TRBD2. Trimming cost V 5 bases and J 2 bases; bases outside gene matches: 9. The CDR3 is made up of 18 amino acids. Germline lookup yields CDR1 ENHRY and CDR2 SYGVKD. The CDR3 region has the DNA TGTGCCATCAGTTTACCGGGACTAGCGGGGCTCCCCTACAATGAGCAGTTCTTC. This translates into CAISLPGLAGLPYNEQFF.

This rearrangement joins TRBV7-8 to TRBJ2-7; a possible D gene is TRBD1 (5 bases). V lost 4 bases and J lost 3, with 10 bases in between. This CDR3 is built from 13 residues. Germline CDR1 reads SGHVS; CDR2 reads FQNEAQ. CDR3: CASSSDILYEQYF. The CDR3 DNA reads TGTGCCAGCAGCTCGGACATTCTCTACGAGCAGTACTTC.

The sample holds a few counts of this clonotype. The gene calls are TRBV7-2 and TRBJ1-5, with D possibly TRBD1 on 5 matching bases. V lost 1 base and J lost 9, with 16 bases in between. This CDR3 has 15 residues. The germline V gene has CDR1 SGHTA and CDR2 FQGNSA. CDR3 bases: TGTGCCAGCAGCTTAGTGGATAGAGGGGAGTCGCCCCAGCATTTT. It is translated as CASSLVDRGESPQHF.

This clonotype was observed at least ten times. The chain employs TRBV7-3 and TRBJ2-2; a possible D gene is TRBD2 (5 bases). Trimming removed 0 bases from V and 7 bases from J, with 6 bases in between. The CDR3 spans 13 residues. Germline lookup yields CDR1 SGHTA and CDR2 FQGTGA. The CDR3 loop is CASSLTGDGELFF. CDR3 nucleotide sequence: TGTGCCAGCAGCTTAACCGGGGACGGGGAGCTGTTTTTT.

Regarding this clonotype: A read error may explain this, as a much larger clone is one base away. The CDR3 nucleotides read TGCAGTGCCGCGGGACGGGGGGCCCACGAGCAGTACTTC. Amino acids: CSAAGRGAHEQYF. The V and J genes are TRBV20-1 and TRBJ2-7, with D perhaps matching TRBD2 (7 bases). V lost 6 bases and J 5 bases, leaving 17 bases between the germline ends. The CDR3 spans 13 residues. Germline CDR1 is DFQATT and CDR2 is SNEGSKA (reference sequence).

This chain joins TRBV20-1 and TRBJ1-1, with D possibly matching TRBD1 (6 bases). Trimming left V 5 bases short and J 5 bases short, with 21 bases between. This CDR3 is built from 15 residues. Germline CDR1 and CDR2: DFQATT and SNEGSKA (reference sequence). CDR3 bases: TGCAGTGCTCCCCCTGGGGGACAAGTAATTACTGAAGCTTTCTTT. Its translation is CSAPPGGQVITEAFF.

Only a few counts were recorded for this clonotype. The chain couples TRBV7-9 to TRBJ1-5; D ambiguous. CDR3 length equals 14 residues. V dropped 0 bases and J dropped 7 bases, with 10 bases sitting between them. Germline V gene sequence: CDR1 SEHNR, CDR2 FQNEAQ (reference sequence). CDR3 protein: CASSLAGGWQPQHF. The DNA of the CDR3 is TGTGCCAGCAGCTTAGCCGGTGGTTGGCAGCCCCAGCATTTT.

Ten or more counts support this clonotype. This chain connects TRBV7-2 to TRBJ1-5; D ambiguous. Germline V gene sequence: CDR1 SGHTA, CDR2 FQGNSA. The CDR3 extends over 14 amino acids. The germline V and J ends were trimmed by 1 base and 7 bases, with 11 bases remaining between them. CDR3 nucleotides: TGTGCCAGCAGCTTAGAACCGTTGGGGCAGCCCCAGCATTTT. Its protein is CASSLEPLGQPQHF.

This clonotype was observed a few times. The CDR3 region is CSARTAGNTGELFF. DNA of the CDR3: TGCAGTGCAAGGACAGCAGGGAACACCGGGGAGCTGTTTTTT. The rearrangement joins TRBV20-1 to TRBJ2-2, with D maybe TRBD1 (6 bases). CDR1 is DFQATT, CDR2 SNEGSKA, per germline (reference sequence). The CDR3 loop spans 14 amino acids. With 6 bases removed from V and 1 base from J, the gap between germline ends came to 12 bases.

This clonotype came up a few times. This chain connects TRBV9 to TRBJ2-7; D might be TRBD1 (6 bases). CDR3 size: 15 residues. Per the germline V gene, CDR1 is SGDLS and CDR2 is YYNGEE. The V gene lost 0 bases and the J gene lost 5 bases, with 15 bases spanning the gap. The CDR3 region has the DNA TGTGCCAGCAGCGTAGAGGGGGAAAGGGACCACGAGCAGTACTTC. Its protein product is CASSVEGERDHEQYF. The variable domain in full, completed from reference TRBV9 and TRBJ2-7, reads DSGVTQTPKHLITATGQRVTLRCSPRSGDLSVYWYQQSLDQGLQFLIQYYNGEERAKGNILERFSAQQFPDLHSELNLSSLELGDSALYFCASSVEGERDHEQYFGPGTRLTVT.

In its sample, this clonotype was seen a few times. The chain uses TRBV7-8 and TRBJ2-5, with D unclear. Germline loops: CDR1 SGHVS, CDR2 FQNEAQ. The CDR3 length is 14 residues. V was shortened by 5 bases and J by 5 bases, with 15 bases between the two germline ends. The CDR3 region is CASSEFDVVETQYF. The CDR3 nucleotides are TGTGCCAGCAGCGAATTCGACGTGGTGGAGACCCAGTACTTC.

The CDR3 DNA is TGTGCCAGCAGTTTATCCGGGCCACTGTTTTTT. Its translation: CASSLSGPLFF. This chain uses TRBV28 with TRBJ1-4; the D is unclear. V shed 1 base and J shed 13 bases, with 7 bases lying between them. The CDR3 has 11 amino acids. Germline V gene data show CDR1 as MDHEN and CDR2 as SYDVKM. The whole variable domain, remainder taken from reference TRBV28 and TRBJ1-4, is DVKVTQSSRYLVKRTGEKVFLECVQDMDHENMFWYRQDPGLGLRLIYFSYDVKMKEKGDIPEGYSVSREKKERFSLILESASTNQTSMYLCASSLSGPLFFGSGTQLSVL.

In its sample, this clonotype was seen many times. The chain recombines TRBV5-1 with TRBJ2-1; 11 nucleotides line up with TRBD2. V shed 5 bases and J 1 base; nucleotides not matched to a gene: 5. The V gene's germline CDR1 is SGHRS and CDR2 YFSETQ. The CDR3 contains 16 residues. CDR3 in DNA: TGCGCCAGCAGACGAGGGACTAGCGGTTCCTACAATGAGCAGTTCTTC. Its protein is CASRRGTSGSYNEQFF.

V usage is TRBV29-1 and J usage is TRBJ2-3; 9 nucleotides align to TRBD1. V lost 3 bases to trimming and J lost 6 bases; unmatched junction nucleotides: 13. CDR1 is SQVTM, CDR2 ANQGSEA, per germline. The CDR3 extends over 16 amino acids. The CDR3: CSVEAPGTGLVDTQYF. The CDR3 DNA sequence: TGCAGCGTTGAGGCCCCCGGGACAGGGTTAGTGGATACGCAGTATTTT.

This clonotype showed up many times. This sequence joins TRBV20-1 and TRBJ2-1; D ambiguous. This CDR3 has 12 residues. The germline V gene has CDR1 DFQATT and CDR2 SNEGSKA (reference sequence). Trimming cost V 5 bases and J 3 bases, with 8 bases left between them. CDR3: CSAFGDYNEQFF. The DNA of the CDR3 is TGCAGTGCTTTCGGAGACTACAATGAGCAGTTCTTC.